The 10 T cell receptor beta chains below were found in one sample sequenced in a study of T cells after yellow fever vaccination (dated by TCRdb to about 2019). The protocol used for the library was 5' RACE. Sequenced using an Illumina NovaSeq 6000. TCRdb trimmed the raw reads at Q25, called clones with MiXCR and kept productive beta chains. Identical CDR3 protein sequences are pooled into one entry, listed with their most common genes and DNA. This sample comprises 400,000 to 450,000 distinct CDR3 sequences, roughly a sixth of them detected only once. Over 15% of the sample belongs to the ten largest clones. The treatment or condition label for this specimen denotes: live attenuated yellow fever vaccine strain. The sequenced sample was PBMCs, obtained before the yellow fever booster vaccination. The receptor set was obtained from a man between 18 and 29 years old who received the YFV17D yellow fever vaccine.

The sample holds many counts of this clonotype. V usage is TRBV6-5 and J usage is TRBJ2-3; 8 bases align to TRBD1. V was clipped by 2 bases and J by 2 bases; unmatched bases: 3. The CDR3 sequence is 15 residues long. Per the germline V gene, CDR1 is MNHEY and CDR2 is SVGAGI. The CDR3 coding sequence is TGTGCCAGCAGTTACGGACAGGGATCCACAGATACGCAGTATTTT. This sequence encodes CASSYGQGSTDTQYF.

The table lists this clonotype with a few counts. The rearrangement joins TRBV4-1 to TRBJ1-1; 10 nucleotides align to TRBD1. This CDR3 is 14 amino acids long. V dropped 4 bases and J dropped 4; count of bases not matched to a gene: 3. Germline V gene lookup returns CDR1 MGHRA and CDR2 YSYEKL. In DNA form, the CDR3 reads TGCGCCAGCAGCCGGGACAGGGGAGGCACTGAAGCTTTCTTT. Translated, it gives CASSRDRGGTEAFF.

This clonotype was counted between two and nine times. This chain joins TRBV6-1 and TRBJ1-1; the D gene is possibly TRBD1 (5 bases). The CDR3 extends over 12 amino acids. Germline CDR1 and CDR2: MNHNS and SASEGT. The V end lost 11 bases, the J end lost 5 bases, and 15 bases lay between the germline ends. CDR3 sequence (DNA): TGTGCCCCTCGGGGTGGGGCTACTGAAGCTTTCTTT. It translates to CAPRGGATEAFF.

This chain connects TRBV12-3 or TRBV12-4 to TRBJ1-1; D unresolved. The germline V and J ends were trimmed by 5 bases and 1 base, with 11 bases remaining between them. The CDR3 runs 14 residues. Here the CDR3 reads CASSLTVPNTEAFF. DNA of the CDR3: TGTGCCAGCAGTCTCACAGTCCCGAACACTGAAGCTTTCTTT.

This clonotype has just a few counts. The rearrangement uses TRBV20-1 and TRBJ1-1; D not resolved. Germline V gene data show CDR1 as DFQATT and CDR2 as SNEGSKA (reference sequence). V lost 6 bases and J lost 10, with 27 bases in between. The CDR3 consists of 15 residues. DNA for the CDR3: TGCAGTGCCGATTCCCTTCGAGGACGGACCCGTAGAGCTTTCTTT. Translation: CSADSLRGRTRRAFF.

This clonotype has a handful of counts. CDR3 coding DNA: TGCAGTGCTAGAGACGGGAGAGAGACCCAGTACTTC. Translation: CSARDGRETQYF. V gene TRBV20-1 combines with J gene TRBJ2-5, with D possibly being TRBD2 (6 bases). The germline V gene has CDR1 DFQATT and CDR2 SNEGSKA (reference sequence). The CDR3 covers 12 residues. V lost 0 bases and J 4 bases, leaving 6 bases between the germline ends.

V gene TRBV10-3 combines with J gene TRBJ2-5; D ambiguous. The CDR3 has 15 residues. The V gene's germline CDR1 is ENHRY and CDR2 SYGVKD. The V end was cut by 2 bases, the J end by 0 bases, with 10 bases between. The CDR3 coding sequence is TGTGCCATCAGTGAGCGGGCAGCTAACCAAGAGACCCAGTACTTC. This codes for CAISERAANQETQYF.

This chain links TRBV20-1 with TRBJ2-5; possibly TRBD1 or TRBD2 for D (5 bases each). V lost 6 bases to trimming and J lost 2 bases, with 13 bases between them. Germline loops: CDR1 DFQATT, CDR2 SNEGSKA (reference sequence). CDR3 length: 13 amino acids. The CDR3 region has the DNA TGCAGTGCCCGGTGGGGGAGTCAAGAGACCCAGTACTTC. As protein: CSARWGSQETQYF.

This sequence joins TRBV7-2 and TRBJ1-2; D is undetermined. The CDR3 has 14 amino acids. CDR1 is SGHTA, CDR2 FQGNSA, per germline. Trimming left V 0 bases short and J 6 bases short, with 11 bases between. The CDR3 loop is CASSLAAGPNGYTF. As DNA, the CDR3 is TGTGCCAGCAGCTTAGCGGCAGGCCCAAATGGCTACACCTTC. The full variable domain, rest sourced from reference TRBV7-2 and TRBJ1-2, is GAGVSQSPSNKVTEKGKDVELRCDPISGHTALYWYRQSLGQGLEFLIYFQGNSAPDKSGLPSDRFSAERTGGSVSTLTIQRTQQEDSAVYLCASSLAAGPNGYTFGSGTRLTVV.

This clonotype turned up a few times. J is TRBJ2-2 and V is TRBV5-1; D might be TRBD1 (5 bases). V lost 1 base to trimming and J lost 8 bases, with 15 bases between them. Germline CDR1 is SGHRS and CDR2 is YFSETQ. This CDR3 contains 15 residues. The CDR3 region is CASSLRGPEFGELFF. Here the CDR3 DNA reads TGCGCCAGCAGCTTGAGGGGTCCTGAATTTGGGGAGCTGTTTTTT.